The 21 T cell receptor beta chains presented below share a single source sample, sequenced in a study of CD8 T cells in Susac syndrome. RNA amounts of about 0.5 to 1 ug underwent reverse transcription with random hexamers. TCRdb re-derived calls from the immunoSEQ multiplex PCR reads in MiXCR, one entry per CDR3 protein. The sample consists of roughly 250,000 distinct CDR3 sequences, 96% of them appearing once. Sequencing was performed on CD4+ T cells from PBMCs. All receptors come from a human donor with Susac syndrome.

The V and J genes are TRBV3-1 and TRBJ2-7; the D is unclear. Germline CDR1 LGHDT, CDR2 YNNKEL (reference sequence). The CDR3 spans 15 residues. V shed 1 base and J shed 7 bases, with 17 bases lying between them. In DNA, the CDR3 is TGTGCCAGCAGCCAAGTTTTGGGGTTGGGCGCGGAGCAGTACTTC. The encoded protein is CASSQVLGLGAEQYF.

The chain combines TRBV5-4 with TRBJ1-1; D uncertain. The CDR3 is 14 residues long. V lost 1 base and J 0 bases, leaving 7 bases between the germline ends. The germline V gene encodes CDR1 SGHNT and CDR2 YYREEE (reference sequence). CDR3 in amino acids: CASSLLTLNTEAFF. Here the CDR3 DNA reads TGTGCCAGCAGCTTGCTAACTTTGAACACTGAAGCTTTCTTT. Drawing the rest from reference TRBV5-4 and TRBJ1-1, the complete variable domain is ETGVTQSPTHLIKTRGQQVTLRCSSQSGHNTVSWYQQALGQGPQFIFQYYREEENGRGNFPPRFSGLQFPNYSSELNVNALELDDSALYLCASSLLTLNTEAFFGQGTRLTVV.

DNA for the CDR3: TGTGCCACCCGACTAGCGGGACCTTACGAGCAGTACTTC. Amino acid sequence: CATRLAGPYEQYF. This rearrangement joins TRBV28 to TRBJ2-7; TRBD2 matches at 11 bases. The CDR3 loop spans 13 amino acids. V shed 10 bases, J shed 4 bases, and the junction held 6 bases outside the gene matches. Germline V gene lookup returns CDR1 MDHEN and CDR2 SYDVKM.

The rearrangement joins TRBV6-6 to TRBJ2-1; 10 bases agree with TRBD2. Looked up from germline, CDR1 is MNHNY and CDR2 is SVGAGI (reference sequence). The ends lost 7 bases at V and 0 bases at J; junction bases unmatched: 3. This CDR3 contains 15 residues. This CDR3 is CASNLAGASYNEQFF. Here the CDR3 DNA reads TGTGCCAGCAACCTAGCGGGAGCCTCCTACAATGAGCAGTTCTTC.

V and J are TRBV4-1 and TRBJ2-7, with 10 bases aligning to TRBD2. Germline CDR1 MGHRA, CDR2 YSYEKL. V trimming: 2 bases; J trimming: 0 bases; junction bases outside the gene matches: 10. This CDR3 comprises 18 residues. The CDR3 here is CASSQPSGRGIGSYEQYF. As DNA, the CDR3 is TGCGCCAGCAGCCAACCTAGCGGGAGAGGTATCGGCTCCTACGAGCAGTACTTC.

This CDR3 reads CASSSSKAFF. CDR3 DNA: TGTGCCAGCAGCTCTTCGAAAGCTTTCTTT. The genes are TRBV28 and TRBJ1-1; D is uncertain. With 6 bases removed from V and 9 bases from J, the gap between germline ends came to 8 bases. This CDR3 region has 10 residues. Germline V gene sequence: CDR1 MDHEN, CDR2 SYDVKM.

V and J are TRBV19 and TRBJ1-5, with D uncertain. Germline lookup yields CDR1 LNHDA and CDR2 SQIVND (reference sequence). The CDR3 loop spans 11 amino acids. V dropped 4 bases and J dropped 12 bases, with 10 bases sitting between them. The CDR3 DNA is TGTGCCAGTAGTACCCCCCGGTTCCAGCATTTT. Residues: CASSTPRFQHF.

The chain uses TRBV11-3 and TRBJ2-5; 13 bases line up with TRBD2. The CDR3 covers 18 residues. V shed 4 bases, J shed 6 bases, and the junction held 14 bases outside the gene matches. The germline V gene has CDR1 SGHNT and CDR2 YENEEA. This chain's CDR3 is CASSSPAPGLAGVKTQYF. For the CDR3, the DNA is TGTGCCAGCAGCTCCCCCGCCCCTGGACTAGCGGGAGTGAAGACCCAGTACTTC. Variable domain in full (rest from reference TRBV11-3 and TRBJ2-5): EAGVVQSPRYKIIEKKQPVAFWCNPISGHNTLYWYLQNLGQGPELLIRYENEEAVDDSQLPKDRFSAERLKGVDSTLKIQPAELGDSAVYLCASSSPAPGLAGVKTQYFGPGTRLLVL.

The chain joins TRBV11-2 to TRBJ2-1; possibly TRBD1 for D (6 bases). This CDR3 has 16 amino acids. The germline V gene has CDR1 SGHAT and CDR2 FQNNGV. V was trimmed by 1 base and J by 4 bases, leaving 14 bases between them. The CDR3 is CASSLGDNVPYNEQFF. The CDR3 DNA follows: TGTGCCAGCAGCTTAGGGGACAACGTCCCTTACAATGAGCAGTTCTTC.

A few counts support this clonotype. J is TRBJ2-7 and V is TRBV28; no reliable D call. Germline CDR1 and CDR2: MDHEN and SYDVKM. With 2 bases removed from V and 3 bases from J, the gap between germline ends came to 5 bases. This CDR3 comprises 12 residues. As DNA, the CDR3 is TGTGCCAGCAGTTTAGTGTACTACGAGCAGTACTTC. It specifies CASSLVYYEQYF.

V and J are TRBV27 and TRBJ2-2; 9 bases are a match to TRBD2. Germline CDR1 MNHEY, CDR2 SMNVEV (reference sequence). The CDR3 loop spans 14 amino acids. V dropped 8 bases and J dropped 5; count of bases not matched to a gene: 6. CDR3 sequence reads: CASSRGGATGELFF. CDR3 DNA: TGTGCCAGCTCCCGCGGGGGGGCAACCGGGGAGCTGTTTTTT.

The chain has TRBV25-1 and TRBJ2-5, with D perhaps TRBD1 or TRBD2 (6 bases each). Germline CDR1 reads MGHDK; CDR2 reads SYGVNS. V dropped 5 bases and J dropped 4 bases, with 17 bases sitting between them. The CDR3 spans 15 residues. The CDR3 is CASSLMTGAGETQYF. For the CDR3, the DNA is TGTGCCAGCAGTCTGATGACAGGAGCGGGAGAGACCCAGTACTTC.

The chain recombines TRBV5-1 with TRBJ2-7, with TRBD1 as a possible D gene (5 bases). The CDR3 loop spans 16 amino acids. In germline, CDR1 is SGHRS, CDR2 YFSETQ. The V gene lost 0 bases and the J gene lost 2 bases, with 15 bases spanning the gap. Here the CDR3 reads CASSLAVTGDTYEQYF. The CDR3 DNA reads TGCGCCAGCAGCTTGGCCGTTACAGGCGATACCTACGAGCAGTACTTC.

The genes are TRBV10-3 and TRBJ2-7, with 8 bases identical to TRBD2. The germline V gene encodes CDR1 ENHRY and CDR2 SYGVKD. V was clipped by 5 bases and J by 5 bases; unmatched bases: 2. The CDR3 extends over 12 amino acids. In DNA form, the CDR3 reads TGTGCCATCAGTCAGACTAGCGACGAGCAGTACTTC. As protein: CAISQTSDEQYF.

The chain carries TRBV28 and TRBJ2-1; D not resolved. This CDR3 is 14 amino acids long. Trimming cost V 5 bases and J 7 bases, with 15 bases left between them. From germline, CDR1 is MDHEN and CDR2 SYDVKM. The CDR3: CASSPLNPRNEQFF. Here the CDR3 DNA reads TGTGCCAGCAGTCCACTTAACCCTCGGAATGAGCAGTTCTTC.

The V and J genes are TRBV27 and TRBJ2-5, with 14 bases matching TRBD2. The germline gives CDR1 MNHEY, CDR2 SMNVEV (reference sequence). The V gene end was trimmed by 7 bases and the J gene end by 6 bases; junction bases not matched to a gene: 10. The CDR3 spans 16 residues. CDR3 sequence reads: CASTISGTSGSKTQYF. As DNA, the CDR3 is TGTGCCAGCACCATATCCGGGACTAGCGGGAGTAAGACCCAGTACTTC.

The J gene is TRBJ2-3, the V gene TRBV27, with D maybe TRBD1 (7 bases). Trimming removed 11 bases at V and 0 bases at J, with 24 bases between. The length of the CDR3 is 17 residues. Germline CDR1 reads MNHEY; CDR2 reads SMNVEV (reference sequence). CDR3 region: CASSLEGAGPSTDTQYF. The DNA for the CDR3 is TGTGCCTCTAGTTTGGAGGGGGCGGGACCGAGCACAGATACGCAGTATTTT.

J is TRBJ1-2 and V is TRBV5-1; 8 positions match TRBD1. Losses at the gene ends were 4 bases for V and 2 bases for J; bases not matched to a gene: 13. Germline CDR1 SGHRS, CDR2 YFSETQ. There are 17 residues in the CDR3. CDR3 nucleotides: TGCGCCAGCAGCGAAACAGGGGGGGTATCAGGGAACTATGGCTACACCTTC. Amino acids: CASSETGGVSGNYGYTF. The entire variable domain, with the rest obtained from reference TRBV5-1 and TRBJ1-2, is as follows: KAGVTQTPRYLIKTRGQQVTLSCSPISGHRSVSWYQQTPGQGLQFLFEYFSETQRNKGNFPGRFSGRQFSNSRSEMNVSTLELGDSALYLCASSETGGVSGNYGYTFGSGTRLTVV.

This rearrangement joins TRBV20-1 to TRBJ1-1; D is uncertain. Trimming removed 6 bases from V and 0 bases from J, with 11 bases in between. The CDR3 totals 13 residues. Germline values: CDR1 DFQATT, CDR2 SNEGSKA (reference sequence). Here the CDR3 reads CSAHKSMNTEAFF. The CDR3 DNA is TGCAGTGCACACAAAAGCATGAACACTGAAGCTTTCTTT.

The chain uses TRBV29-1 and TRBJ1-1; D call uncertain. The CDR3 runs 11 residues. The V end lost 6 bases, the J end lost 8 bases, and 13 bases lay between the germline ends. Germline values: CDR1 SQVTM, CDR2 ANQGSEA. CDR3 residues: CSVSAGVEAFF. CDR3 bases: TGCAGCGTCTCCGCGGGCGTGGAAGCTTTCTTT.

The rearrangement uses TRBV30 and TRBJ1-2, with a tentative D call TRBD1 (6 bases). Per the germline V gene, CDR1 is GTSNPN and CDR2 is SVGIG (reference sequence). V was cut by 7 bases and J by 6 bases, with 15 bases left in between. The CDR3 loop spans 12 amino acids. The CDR3 coding sequence is TGTGCCTTGATGGACGGGGGCCATGGCTACACCTTC. Its protein is CALMDGGHGYTF.